These 20 T cell receptor beta chains were sequenced from one sample in a study of OX40 agonist ivuxolimab in advanced cancers. Method: immunoSEQ multiplex PCR; TCRdb's copy keeps in-frame clones and lacks some. The data contain 70,000 or so clones, approximately 81% of them singletons. The starting material was CD4+ or CD8+ T cells sorted from blood, obtained in a trial of the OX40 agonist ivuxolimab. These receptor sequences come from an adult with an advanced solid tumor such as melanoma, head and neck, liver or kidney cancer.

CDR3 bases: TGTGCCAGCAGCTTAGTTGGGACTACCACAGATACGCAGTATTTT. It yields the protein CASSLVGTTTDTQYF. The rearrangement links TRBV7-2 to TRBJ2-3; the match to TRBD2 covers 7 bases. With 1 base clipped from V and 2 bases from J, the junction kept 3 bases outside the gene matches. The V gene's germline CDR1 is SGHTA and CDR2 FQGNSA. The CDR3 has 15 amino acids.

V is TRBV19 and J is TRBJ2-7, with D perhaps given as TRBD1 or TRBD2 (5 bases each). V was pared by 5 bases and J by 3 bases, with 20 bases between. Germline lookup yields CDR1 LNHDA and CDR2 SQIVND (reference sequence). This CDR3 is built from 16 residues. DNA for the CDR3: TGTGCCAGTAGTCTCTCCGGGACCCTAATAAGCTACGAGCAGTACTTC. Protein: CASSLSGTLISYEQYF.

This chain joins TRBV6-5 and TRBJ2-7, with 7 bases matching TRBD2. Germline trimming cut 2 bases from V and 2 bases from J; bases unmatched to any gene: 6. CDR1 and CDR2 from the germline V gene are MNHEY and SVGAGI. The CDR3 loop spans 15 amino acids. The CDR3 region is CASSYLGGLAYEQYF. The CDR3 DNA reads as TGTGCCAGCAGTTACCTCGGGGGGTTAGCCTACGAGCAGTACTTC.

V gene TRBV6-6 combines with J gene TRBJ1-2, with TRBD1 as a possible D gene (5 bases). Germline V gene sequence: CDR1 MNHNY, CDR2 SVGAGI (reference sequence). CDR3 size: 14 residues. Trimming removed 11 bases at V and 4 bases at J, with 20 bases between. The CDR3 loop is CAGTSSSYSYGYTF. In nucleotides, the CDR3 is TGTGCCGGGACCTCCTCGAGCTATAGCTATGGCTACACCTTC.

The chain uses TRBV7-2 and TRBJ1-6, with TRBD1 as a possible D gene (6 bases). Germline V lookup: CDR1 SGHTA, CDR2 FQGNSA. Trimming pared 2 bases from V and 7 bases from J, leaving 12 bases between. This CDR3 has 15 amino acids. This chain's CDR3 is CASSLQVGGNSPLHF. The CDR3 bases are TGTGCCAGCAGCTTACAGGTCGGGGGCAATTCACCCCTCCACTTT.

The chain recombines TRBV15 with TRBJ1-1; maybe TRBD1 (5 bases). V was trimmed by 5 bases and J by 3 bases, leaving 25 bases between them. The CDR3 spans 18 residues. Looked up from germline, CDR1 is LNHNV and CDR2 is YYDKDF (reference sequence). The CDR3 sequence: CATSGTYTAIPADTEAFF. The CDR3 DNA follows: TGTGCCACCAGCGGGACTTATACTGCTATTCCCGCGGACACTGAAGCTTTCTTT.

This chain links TRBV5-1 with TRBJ2-3; possible D gene TRBD1, 6 bases. V was clipped by 4 bases and J by 5 bases, with 11 bases between them. The CDR3 totals 13 residues. The germline CDR1 and CDR2 sequences are SGHRS and YFSETQ. CDR3 residues: CASSGGQLDTQYF. In DNA form, the CDR3 reads TGCGCCAGCAGCGGAGGACAGTTAGATACGCAGTATTTT.

The V call is TRBV2, the J call TRBJ1-1, with 8 positions matching TRBD1. This CDR3 contains 13 residues. Germline assignment: CDR1 SNHLY and CDR2 FYNNEI. Germline trimming cut 6 bases from V and 6 bases from J; bases unmatched to any gene: 6. The CDR3 nucleotides are TGTGCCAGCAGCACAGGGGGGTACGCTGAAGCTTTCTTT. As protein: CASSTGGYAEAFF.

About this clone itself: The same CDR3 arises from other DNA sequences in this sample as well. The V call is TRBV7-9, the J call TRBJ2-7, with D maybe TRBD2 (6 bases). The CDR3 has 13 amino acids. The germline gives CDR1 SEHNR, CDR2 FQNEAQ (reference sequence). The V gene lost 0 bases and the J gene lost 3 bases, with 6 bases spanning the gap. As DNA, the CDR3 is TGTGCCAGCAGCTTAGCCGGGAGCTACGAGCAGTACTTC. Translated, it gives CASSLAGSYEQYF.

DNA for the CDR3: TGTGCCAGCAGTTCGGGACAGGCGATTGCCTCCTACGAGCAGTACTTC. This gives the protein CASSSGQAIASYEQYF. V is TRBV6-6 and J is TRBJ2-7; 8 bases align to TRBD1. Germline V gene data show CDR1 as MNHNY and CDR2 as SVGAGI (reference sequence). J lost 0 bases, V lost 4 bases, and 8 bases had no gene match. The CDR3 has 16 amino acids.

Ten or more counts support this clone. The rearrangement links TRBV11-2 to TRBJ1-2; D not certain. CDR1 is SGHAT, CDR2 FQNNGV, per germline. Trimming removed 4 bases from V and 8 bases from J, with 11 bases in between. This CDR3 is built from 12 residues. CDR3 sequence: CASSSQGGGYTF. The CDR3 DNA sequence: TGTGCCAGCAGCTCCCAAGGAGGCGGCTACACCTTC.

This sequence joins TRBV7-2 and TRBJ2-3; 10 bases line up with TRBD1. Germline-derived CDR1 and CDR2 are SGHTA and FQGNSA. With 3 bases clipped from V and 2 bases from J, the junction kept 5 bases outside the gene matches. The CDR3 length is 16 residues. The CDR3 reads CASSFLTGGFTDTQYF. DNA for the CDR3: TGTGCCAGCAGCTTTTTGACAGGGGGCTTCACAGATACGCAGTATTTT. The variable domain in full, completed from reference TRBV7-2 and TRBJ2-3, reads GAGVSQSPSNKVTEKGKDVELRCDPISGHTALYWYRQSLGQGLEFLIYFQGNSAPDKSGLPSDRFSAERTGGSVSTLTIQRTQQEDSAVYLCASSFLTGGFTDTQYFGPGTRLTVL.

This clone has more than one count but fewer than ten. This sample also contains other DNA sequences that code for the same CDR3. The chain joins TRBV11-3 to TRBJ1-6, with D hard to call. Germline lookup yields CDR1 SGHNT and CDR2 YENEEA. V was shortened by 4 bases and J by 7 bases, with 11 bases between the two germline ends. The CDR3 is 14 residues long. The CDR3 region is CASSSGRSNSPLHF. DNA for the CDR3: TGTGCCAGCAGCTCGGGCCGTTCAAATTCACCCCTCCACTTT.

The chain uses TRBV7-2 and TRBJ2-7, with a tentative D call TRBD1 (6 bases). From germline, CDR1 is SGHTA and CDR2 FQGNSA. The CDR3 covers 14 residues. The germline V and J ends were trimmed by 6 bases and 7 bases, with 19 bases remaining between them. The CDR3 sequence: CASSPGVREGEQYF. The DNA for the CDR3 is TGTGCCAGCAGTCCAGGGGTGAGGGAAGGAGAGCAGTACTTC.

The gene calls are TRBV12-5 and TRBJ1-1; TRBD1 matches 12 bases. Unmatched junction bases numbered 3, after V lost 4 bases and J lost 3 bases. The CDR3 sequence is 15 residues long. Germline V gene lookup returns CDR1 LGHNT and CDR2 FRNRAP. The CDR3 reads CASGSGQGADTEAFF. The CDR3 DNA follows: TGTGCTAGTGGTTCGGGACAGGGGGCGGACACTGAAGCTTTCTTT.

This clone was found once. This same CDR3 is encoded by further DNA sequences in the sample. This rearrangement joins TRBV18 to TRBJ2-7; 9 nucleotides agree with TRBD1. The germline V gene encodes CDR1 KGHSH and CDR2 LQKENI. V dropped 5 bases and J dropped 7; count of bases not matched to a gene: 6. The CDR3 spans 13 residues. The CDR3, as DNA: TGTGCCAGCTCAGGGACAGGGTCGGGAGAGCAGTACTTC. Protein: CASSGTGSGEQYF.

The chain combines TRBV5-6 with TRBJ1-2; a weak D match, TRBD1 (5 bases). This CDR3 spans 15 amino acids. Per the germline V gene, CDR1 is SGHDT and CDR2 is YYEEEE. Trimming removed 0 bases at V and 2 bases at J, with 11 bases between. The CDR3 nucleotides read TGTGCCAGCAGCTTGGCCGCCCAGGGAAACTATGGCTACACCTTC. This encodes CASSLAAQGNYGYTF.

The chain recombines TRBV30 with TRBJ1-4, with a tentative D call TRBD1 (5 bases). From germline, CDR1 is GTSNPN and CDR2 SVGIG (reference sequence). The CDR3 runs 13 residues. V shed 1 base and J shed 6 bases, with 9 bases lying between them. The CDR3 DNA sequence: TGTGCCTGGAGTGAAGGGGTGGATGAAAAACTGTTTTTT. Encoded protein: CAWSEGVDEKLFF.

The J gene is TRBJ2-5, the V gene TRBV10-2, with 12 bases identical to TRBD2. Germline loops: CDR1 WSHSY, CDR2 SAAADI. The CDR3 runs to 15 residues. With 4 bases clipped from V and 5 bases from J, the junction kept 5 bases outside the gene matches. The CDR3: CASSVTSGSLETQYF. The CDR3 DNA sequence: TGCGCCAGCAGTGTGACTAGCGGGAGTCTGGAGACCCAGTACTTC.

The CDR3 here is CASSVDGLRIGELFF. CDR3 nucleotides: TGTGCCAGCAGCGTAGACGGTCTCAGGATCGGGGAGCTGTTTTTT. The genes are TRBV9 and TRBJ2-2; no firm D call. The germline CDR1 and CDR2 sequences are SGDLS and YYNGEE. The CDR3 extends over 15 amino acids. Trimming left V 0 bases short and J 7 bases short, with 13 bases between.